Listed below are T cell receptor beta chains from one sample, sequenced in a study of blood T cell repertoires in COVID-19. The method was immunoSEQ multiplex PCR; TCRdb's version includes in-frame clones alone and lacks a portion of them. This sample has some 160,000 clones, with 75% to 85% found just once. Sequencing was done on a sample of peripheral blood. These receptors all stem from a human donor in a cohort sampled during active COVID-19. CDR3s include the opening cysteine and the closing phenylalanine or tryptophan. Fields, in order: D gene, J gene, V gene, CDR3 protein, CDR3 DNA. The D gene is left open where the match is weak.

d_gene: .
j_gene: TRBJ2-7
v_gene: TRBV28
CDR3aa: CASSSPGGGRDF
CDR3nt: TGTGCCAGCAGTTCCCCCGGAGGGGGGAGGGACTTC

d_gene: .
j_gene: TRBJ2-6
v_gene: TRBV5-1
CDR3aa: CASSLGHTIFSGANVLTF
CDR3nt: TGCGCCAGCAGCTTGGGGCACACTATTTTCTCTGGGGCCAACGTCCTGACTTTC

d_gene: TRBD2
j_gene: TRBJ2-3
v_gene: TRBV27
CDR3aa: CASSLSGPSGDTQYF
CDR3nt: TGTGCCAGCAGCCTTAGCGGGCCCTCCGGAGATACGCAGTATTTT

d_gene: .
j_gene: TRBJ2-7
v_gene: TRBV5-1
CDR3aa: CASSLQTGTYEQYF
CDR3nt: TGCGCCAGCAGCTTGCAGACAGGCACCTACGAGCAGTACTTC

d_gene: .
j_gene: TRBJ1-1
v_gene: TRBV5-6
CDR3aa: CASSDALLLRQEAFF
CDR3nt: TGTGCCAGCAGCGACGCCCTCCTCCTTCGACAGGAAGCTTTCTTT

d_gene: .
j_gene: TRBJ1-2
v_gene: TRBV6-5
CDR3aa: CASSSGGYGYTF
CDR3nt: TGTGCCAGCAGTTCCGGGGGCTATGGCTACACCTTC

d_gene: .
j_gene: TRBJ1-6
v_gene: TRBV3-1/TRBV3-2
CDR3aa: CASSRVQGSANSPLHF
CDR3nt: TGTGCCAGCAGCCGTGTACAGGGCAGTGCCAATTCACCCCTCCACTTT

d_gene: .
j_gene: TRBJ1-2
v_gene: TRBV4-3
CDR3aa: CASSHQAGYTF
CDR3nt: TGCGCCAGCAGCCATCAGGCTGGCTACACCTTC

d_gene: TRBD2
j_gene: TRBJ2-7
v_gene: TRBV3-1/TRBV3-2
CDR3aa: CASSQGLAGGKHF
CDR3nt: TGTGCCAGCAGCCAAGGACTAGCGGGAGGCAAACACTTC

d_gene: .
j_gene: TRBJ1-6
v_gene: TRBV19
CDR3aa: CASRPTGAYNSPLHF
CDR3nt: TGTGCCAGTAGGCCGACAGGAGCCTATAATTCACCCCTCCACTTT

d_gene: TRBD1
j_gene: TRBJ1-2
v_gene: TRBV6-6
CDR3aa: CASSYGQGTYGYTF
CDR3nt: TGTGCCAGCAGTTACGGACAGGGGACCTATGGCTACACCTTC